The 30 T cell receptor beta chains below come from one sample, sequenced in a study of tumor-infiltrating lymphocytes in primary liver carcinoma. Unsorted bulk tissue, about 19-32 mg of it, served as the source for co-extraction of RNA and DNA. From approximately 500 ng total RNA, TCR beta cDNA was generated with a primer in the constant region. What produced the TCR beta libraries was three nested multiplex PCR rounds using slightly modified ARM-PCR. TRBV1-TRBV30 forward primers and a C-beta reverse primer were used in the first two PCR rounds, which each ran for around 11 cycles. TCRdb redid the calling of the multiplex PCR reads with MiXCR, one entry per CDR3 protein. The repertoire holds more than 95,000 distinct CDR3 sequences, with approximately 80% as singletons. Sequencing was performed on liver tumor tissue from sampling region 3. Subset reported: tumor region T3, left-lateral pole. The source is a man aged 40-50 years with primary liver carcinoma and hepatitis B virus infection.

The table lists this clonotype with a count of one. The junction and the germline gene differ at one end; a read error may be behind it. The CDR3 is CTSGVTGLTDTQYF. In nucleotides, the CDR3 is TGCACCAGCGGCGTGACGGGGCTCACAGATACGCAGTATTTT. V usage is TRBV5-1 and J usage is TRBJ2-3; D is perhaps TRBD1 or TRBD2 (5 bases each). The CDR3 has 14 amino acids. Germline assignment: CDR1 SGHRS and CDR2 YFSETQ.

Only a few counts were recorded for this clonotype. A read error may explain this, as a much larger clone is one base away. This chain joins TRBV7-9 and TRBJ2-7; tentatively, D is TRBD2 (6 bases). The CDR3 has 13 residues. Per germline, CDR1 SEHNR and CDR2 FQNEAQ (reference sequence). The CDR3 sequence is CVVNWGGEDEQYF. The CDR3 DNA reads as TGTGTCGTCAATTGGGGAGGAGAAGACGAGCAGTACTTC.

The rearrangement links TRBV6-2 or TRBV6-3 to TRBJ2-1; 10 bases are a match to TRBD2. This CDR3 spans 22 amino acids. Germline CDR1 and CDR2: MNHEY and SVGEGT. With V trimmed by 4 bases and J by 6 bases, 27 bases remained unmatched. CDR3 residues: CASSFLIEAWVLAGERANEQFF. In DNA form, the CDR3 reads TGTGCCAGCAGTTTCCTGATTGAGGCGTGGGTCCTAGCGGGAGAAAGGGCCAATGAGCAGTTCTTC.

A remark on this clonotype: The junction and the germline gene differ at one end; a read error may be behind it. This CDR3 reads CTSSQEFRGGYNEQFF. The CDR3 DNA is TGTACCAGCAGCCAAGAATTCAGGGGGGGCTACAATGAGCAGTTCTTC. The V gene is TRBV4-2, the J gene TRBJ2-1; D possibly matches TRBD1 or TRBD2 (7 bases each). The CDR3 covers 16 residues. Germline loops: CDR1 LGHNA, CDR2 YNFKEQ.

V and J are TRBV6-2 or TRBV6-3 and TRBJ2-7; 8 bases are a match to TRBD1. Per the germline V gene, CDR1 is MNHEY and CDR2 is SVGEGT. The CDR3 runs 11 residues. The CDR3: CSSGGQGEQYF. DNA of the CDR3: TGTAGCAGCGGCGGACAGGGCGAGCAGTACTTC.

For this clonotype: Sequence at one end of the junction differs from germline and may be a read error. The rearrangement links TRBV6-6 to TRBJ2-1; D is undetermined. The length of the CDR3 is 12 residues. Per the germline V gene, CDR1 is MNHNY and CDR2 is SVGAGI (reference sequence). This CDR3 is CVSSPLKGEQLF. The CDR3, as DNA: TGTGTCAGCAGCCCCCTCAAAGGCGAGCAGCTCTTC.

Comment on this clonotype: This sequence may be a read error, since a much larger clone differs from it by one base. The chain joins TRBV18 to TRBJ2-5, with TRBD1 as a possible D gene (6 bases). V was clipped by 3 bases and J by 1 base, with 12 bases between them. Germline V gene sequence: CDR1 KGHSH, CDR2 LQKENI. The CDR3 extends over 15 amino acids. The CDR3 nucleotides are TGTGCCAGCTCACCTAGGGACATTTTCCAAGAGACCCAGTACTTC. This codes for CASSPRDIFQETQYF.

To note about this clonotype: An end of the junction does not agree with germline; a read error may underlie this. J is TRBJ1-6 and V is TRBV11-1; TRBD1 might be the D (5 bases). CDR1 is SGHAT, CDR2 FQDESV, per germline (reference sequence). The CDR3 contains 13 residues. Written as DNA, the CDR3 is TGTGCCAGCAGCCGGACATTCGTTTCACTCCTCCACTTT. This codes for CASSRTFVSLLHF. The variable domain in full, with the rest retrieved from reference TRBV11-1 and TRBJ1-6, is EAEVAQSPRYKITEKSQAVAFWCDPISGHATLYWYRQILGQGPELLVQFQDESVVDDSQLPKDRFSAERLKGVDSTLKIQPAELGDSAMYLCASSRTFVSLLHFGNGTRLTVT.

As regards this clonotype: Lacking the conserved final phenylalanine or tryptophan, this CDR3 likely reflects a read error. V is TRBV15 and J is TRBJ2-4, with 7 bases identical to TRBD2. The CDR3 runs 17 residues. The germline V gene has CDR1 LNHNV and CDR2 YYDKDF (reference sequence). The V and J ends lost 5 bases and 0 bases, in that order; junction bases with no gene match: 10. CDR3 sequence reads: CATSLRTSGIAKNIQYI. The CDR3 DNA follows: TGTGCCACCAGCCTTCGGACTAGTGGCATAGCCAAAAACATTCAGTACATC.

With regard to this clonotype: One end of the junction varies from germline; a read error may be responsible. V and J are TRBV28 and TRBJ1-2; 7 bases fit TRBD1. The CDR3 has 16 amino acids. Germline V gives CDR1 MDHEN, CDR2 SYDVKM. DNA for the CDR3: TGTGCCAGCAGTACACTCCCCGAGACAGGGACCTATGGATACACCTTC. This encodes CASSTLPETGTYGYTF.

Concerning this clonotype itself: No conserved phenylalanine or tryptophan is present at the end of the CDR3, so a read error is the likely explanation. CDR3 nucleotide sequence: TGTGCCAGCAGCTCTTGGAACACCGGGGAGCTGTTTCTT. This codes for CASSSWNTGELFL. The gene calls are TRBV11-1 and TRBJ2-2; D gene ambiguous. In germline, CDR1 is SGHAT, CDR2 FQDESV (reference sequence). The CDR3 spans 13 residues. The V end was cut by 4 bases, the J end by 1 base, with 4 bases between.

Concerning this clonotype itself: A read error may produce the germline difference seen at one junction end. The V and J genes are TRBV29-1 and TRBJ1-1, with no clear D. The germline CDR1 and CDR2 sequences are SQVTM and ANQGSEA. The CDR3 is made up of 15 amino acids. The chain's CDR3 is CSVAPGWGMKTEVFF. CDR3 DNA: TGCAGCGTTGCCCCAGGTTGGGGAATGAAGACTGAAGTTTTCTTT.

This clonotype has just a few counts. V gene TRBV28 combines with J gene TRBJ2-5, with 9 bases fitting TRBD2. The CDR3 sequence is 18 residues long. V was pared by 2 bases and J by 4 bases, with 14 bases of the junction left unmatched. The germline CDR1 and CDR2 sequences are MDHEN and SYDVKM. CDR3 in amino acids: CASSLRRNSGRSGETQYF. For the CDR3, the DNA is TGTGCCAGCAGTTTACGGCGGAATAGCGGGAGATCGGGAGAGACCCAGTACTTC.

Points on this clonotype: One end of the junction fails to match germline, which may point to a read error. The CDR3 nucleotides read TGCAGCGCTGAATCCGGTTTTGAGCAGTTCTTC. This translates into CSAESGFEQFF. The rearrangement links TRBV29-1 to TRBJ2-1; D is unresolved. Germline V lookup: CDR1 SQVTM, CDR2 ANQGSEA. The CDR3 totals 11 residues.

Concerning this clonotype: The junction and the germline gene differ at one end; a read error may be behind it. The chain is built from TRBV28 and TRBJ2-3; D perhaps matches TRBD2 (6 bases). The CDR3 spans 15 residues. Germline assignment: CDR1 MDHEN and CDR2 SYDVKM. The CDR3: CASSFLACYTDMQYF. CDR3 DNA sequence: TGTGCCAGCAGTTTCCTAGCGTGTTACACAGATATGCAGTATTTT. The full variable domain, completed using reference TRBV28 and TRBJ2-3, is DVKVTQSSRYLVKRTGEKVFLECVQDMDHENMFWYRQDPGLGLRLIYFSYDVKMKEKGDIPEGYSVSREKKERFSLILESASTNQTSMYLCASSFLACYTDMQYFGPGTRLTVL.

The CDR3 here is CASNIDMVGQETQYF. Here the CDR3 DNA reads TGCGCCAGCAACATCGACATGGTTGGGCAAGAGACCCAGTACTTC. V is TRBV5-1 and J is TRBJ2-5; D gene uncertain. Germline V gene lookup returns CDR1 SGHRS and CDR2 YFSETQ. The CDR3 has 15 residues. V lost 6 bases, J lost 2 bases, and 17 bases lay in between.

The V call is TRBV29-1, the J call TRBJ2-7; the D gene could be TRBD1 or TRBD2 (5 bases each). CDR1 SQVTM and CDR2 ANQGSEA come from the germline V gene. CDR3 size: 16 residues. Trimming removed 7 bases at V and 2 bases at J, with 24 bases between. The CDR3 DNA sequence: TGCAGCGCCATGACATCCGGGGCCGACACTCCCTACGAGCAGTACTTC. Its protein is CSAMTSGADTPYEQYF.

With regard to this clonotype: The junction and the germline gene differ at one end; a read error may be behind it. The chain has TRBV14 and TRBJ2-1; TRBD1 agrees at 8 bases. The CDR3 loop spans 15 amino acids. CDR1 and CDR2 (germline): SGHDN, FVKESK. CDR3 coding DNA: TGTGCCAGCAGCCTAGTTCGAGCAGGGGGCATTGAGCATTTCTTC. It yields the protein CASSLVRAGGIEHFF.

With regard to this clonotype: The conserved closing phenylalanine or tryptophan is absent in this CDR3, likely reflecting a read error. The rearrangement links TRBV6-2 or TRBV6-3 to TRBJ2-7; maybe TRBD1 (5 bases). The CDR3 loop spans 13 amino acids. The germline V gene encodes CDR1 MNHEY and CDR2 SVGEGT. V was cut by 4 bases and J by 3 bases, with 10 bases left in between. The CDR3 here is CASSLDTIYEQYL. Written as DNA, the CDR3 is TGTGCCAGCAGTTTGGACACTATCTACGAGCAGTACTTG.

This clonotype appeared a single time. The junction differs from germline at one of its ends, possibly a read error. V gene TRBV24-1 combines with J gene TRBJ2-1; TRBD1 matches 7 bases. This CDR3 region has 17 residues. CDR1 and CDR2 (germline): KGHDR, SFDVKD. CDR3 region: CVTSDSQGVYIYNEQFF. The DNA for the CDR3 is TGTGTCACCAGTGATTCCCAGGGGGTCTACATATACAATGAGCAGTTCTTC.

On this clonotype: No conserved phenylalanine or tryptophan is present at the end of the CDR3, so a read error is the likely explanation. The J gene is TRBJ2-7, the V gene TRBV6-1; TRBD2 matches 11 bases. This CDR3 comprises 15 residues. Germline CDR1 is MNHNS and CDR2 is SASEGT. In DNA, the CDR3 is TGTACCAGGAGTAAGGGGACTAGCGGTCTCTACGAGCAGTACTTA. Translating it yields CTRSKGTSGLYEQYL.

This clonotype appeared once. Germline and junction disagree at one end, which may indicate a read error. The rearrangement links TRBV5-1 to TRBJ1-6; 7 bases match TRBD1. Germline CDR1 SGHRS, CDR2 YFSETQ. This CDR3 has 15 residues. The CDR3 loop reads CASSLGTGGSSPLNF. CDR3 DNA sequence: TGCGCCAGCAGCTTGGGGACAGGTGGAAGTTCACCCCTCAACTTT.

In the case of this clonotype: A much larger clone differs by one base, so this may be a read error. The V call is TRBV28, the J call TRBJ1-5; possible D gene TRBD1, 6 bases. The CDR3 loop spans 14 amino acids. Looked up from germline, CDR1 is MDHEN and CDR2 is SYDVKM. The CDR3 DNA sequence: TGTGTCAGCAGTCGGACAGTTGGCAATCAGCCCCAGCATTTT. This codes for CVSSRTVGNQPQHF.

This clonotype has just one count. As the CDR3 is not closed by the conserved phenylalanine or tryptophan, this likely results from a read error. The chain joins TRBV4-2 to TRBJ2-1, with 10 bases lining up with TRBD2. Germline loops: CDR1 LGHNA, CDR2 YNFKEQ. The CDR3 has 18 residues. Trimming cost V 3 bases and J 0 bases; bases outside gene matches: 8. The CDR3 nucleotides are TGTGCCAGCAGCCAGGCGACTAGCGGGCTCAGCTCCTACAATGAGCAGTTCTTG. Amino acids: CASSQATSGLSSYNEQFL.

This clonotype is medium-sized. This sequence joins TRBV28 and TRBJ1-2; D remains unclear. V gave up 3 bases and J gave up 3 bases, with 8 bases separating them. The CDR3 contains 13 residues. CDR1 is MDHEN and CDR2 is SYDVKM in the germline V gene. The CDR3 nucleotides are TGTGCCAGCAGTTTGGTCACAGACTATGGCTACACCTTC. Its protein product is CASSLVTDYGYTF.

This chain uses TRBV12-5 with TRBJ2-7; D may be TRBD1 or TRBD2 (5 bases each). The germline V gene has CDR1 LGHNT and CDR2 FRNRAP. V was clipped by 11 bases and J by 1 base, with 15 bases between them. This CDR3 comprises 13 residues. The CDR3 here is CAGKGTGSYEQYF. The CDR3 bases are TGTGCTGGTAAGGGGACCGGTTCCTACGAGCAGTACTTC.

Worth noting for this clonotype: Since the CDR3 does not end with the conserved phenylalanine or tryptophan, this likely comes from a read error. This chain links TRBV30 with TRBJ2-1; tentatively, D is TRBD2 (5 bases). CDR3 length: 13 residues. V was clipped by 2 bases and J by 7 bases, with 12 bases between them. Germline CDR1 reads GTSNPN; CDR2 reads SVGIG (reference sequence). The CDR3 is CAWSPRGKNEQFY. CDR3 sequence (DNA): TGTGCCTGGAGTCCCAGAGGGAAGAATGAGCAGTTCTAC.

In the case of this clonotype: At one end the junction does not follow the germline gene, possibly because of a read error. CDR3 sequence (DNA): TGTGTCAGCAGCTTGCTCGCGGGAGGACCCACAGATACACAGTATTTT. Amino acid sequence: CVSSLLAGGPTDTQYF. The rearrangement uses TRBV5-4 and TRBJ2-3; 8 bases are shared with TRBD2. Germline V CDR1 and CDR2: SGHNT, YYREEE (reference sequence). This CDR3 contains 16 residues.

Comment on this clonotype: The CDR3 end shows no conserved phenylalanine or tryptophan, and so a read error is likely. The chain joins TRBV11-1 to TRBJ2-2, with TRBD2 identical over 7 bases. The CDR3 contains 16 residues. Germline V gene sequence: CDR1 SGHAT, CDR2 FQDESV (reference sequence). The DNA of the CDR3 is TGTGCCAGCAGCTATCCTAGCGGAGCGAACACTGGGGAGCTGTTTTCT. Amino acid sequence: CASSYPSGANTGELFS.

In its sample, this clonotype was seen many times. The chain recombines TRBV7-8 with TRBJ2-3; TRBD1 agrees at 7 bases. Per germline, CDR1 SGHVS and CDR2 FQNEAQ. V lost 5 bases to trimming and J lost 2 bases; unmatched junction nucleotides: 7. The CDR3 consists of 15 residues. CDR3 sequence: CASSTRTGHTDTQYF. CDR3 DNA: TGTGCCAGCAGCACACGGACAGGACACACAGATACGCAGTATTTT.